The sequence of this TCR beta chain was determined in a study of vaccination and CD4 T cells after COVID-19. At the level of the study: Convalescent persons amounted to six males plus four females, two of whom were Hispanic.

The germline V gene encodes CDR1 DFQATT and CDR2 SNEGSKA (reference sequence). V was trimmed by 3 bases and J by 1 base, leaving 10 bases between them. The CDR3 consists of 14 residues. Cultured CD4+ T cell DNA was sequenced using the Oncomine TCR Beta short-read assay. Genomic DNA was isolated from CD4+ T cells that had been cultured. Each CDR3 protein is one row after TCRdb ran MiXCR on the PCR reads. Of about 20,000 distinct CDR3 sequences listed, around 40% are singletons. Treatment described: roughly 11-day PBMC culture with coronavirus spike peptide pools or control peptides (ViraFEST assay). Via ViraFEST, peptide pools expanded antigen-specific T cells before TCR sequencing. From the roughly ten-day cultures, CD4+ T cells were isolated by negative selection. This clonotype was seen more than once but under ten times. Its antigen is currently unknown.

Source: CD4+ T cells from blood, cultured in vitro, taken before SARS-CoV-2 vaccination. The receptor's source is a human donor who received a COVID-19 vaccine. V and J are TRBV20-1 and TRBJ1-5; D possibly corresponds to TRBD1 (5 bases). The DNA for the CDR3 is TGCAGTGCTAGCGTAGGGGAAAGCAATCAGCCCCAGCATTTT. This sequence encodes CSASVGESNQPQHF.